This T cell receptor (beta chain) was captured by sequencing in a study of blood T cells in healthy people across ages (dated by TCRdb to 2013 to 2016). Some background on the complete study: In model experiments, template switching captured about one uniquely barcoded TCR beta cDNA molecule for every two T cells. The study analyzed two additional independent replicas of 1 million unique cDNA reads from the same blood draw for two donors, one aged 18 to 30 and one aged 80 or older. To avoid experimental bias, donors of different ages were spread randomly across the sequencing lanes. Four age groups were formed from the donors: young (average around 15 years), middle-aged (around 41), aged (roughly 56) and long-lived (82). Age-related changes in TCR beta repertoire diversity were measured in the study by deep sequencing normalized with unique cDNA molecular identifiers. Study-level results and caveats: Estimates of total diversity based on one million sequenced T cells were regarded as lower bounds and as underestimates. As age increased, observed TCR beta diversity per million T cells dropped in a roughly linear way, and a significant reduction was already evident by age 40. Compared with the aged group, the long-lived group had more naive CD4+ T cells, fewer expanded clones and increased TCR diversity, a pattern suggesting age selection. Donor CMV infection status was unknown, potentially confounding age-related changes in expanded clonotypes. A strong correlation was found between observed TCR beta diversity and the percentage of naive T cells measured by flow cytometry. Conclusive comparison of naive and antigen-experienced compartments was prevented by the profiling of bulk unsorted PBMCs.

Donors were around 37 systemically healthy Caucasian individuals from Russia aged 6 to 90 years. Each donor gave 8 to 10 milliliters of peripheral blood, drawn into EDTA-treated Vacutainer tubes. Ficoll-Paque density-gradient centrifugation was used to isolate PBMCs, with at least 6 million per sample. Total RNA was extracted from PBMCs with Trizol reagent, with at least 6 micrograms obtained per sample. The percentages of naive CD45RAhigh/CD27high T cells were determined by flow cytometry on a PBMC aliquot from every donor. Comments on this clonotype: Its antigen is still unknown. Base quality data are lacking; no much larger clone is found one base away.

The CDR3 runs 15 amino acids, cysteine and phenylalanine included. Only CDR3 DNA is held: 45 bases, read in frame from base 1. Based on the germline V gene (reference sequence), the CDR1 and CDR2 sequences are MNHNY and SVGAGI. V is clipped by 6 bases and J by 0 bases, and the sequence between their germline boundaries is 14 bases long. Libraries were constructed by 5' RACE. The instrument was an Illumina HiSeq 2500. The second PCR ran for about 7 to 11 cycles and used a J-beta primer mix along with a sample-barcoded 5' primer. A unique molecular identifier was introduced onto each TCR beta cDNA molecule by a template-switch 5' adaptor carrying 12 random nucleotides. Each sample yielded at least 2.5 million CDR3-containing paired-end reads. First-strand cDNA synthesis was performed from all RNA using the Mint cDNA synthesis kit, with priming by a TRBC-specific oligonucleotide. Following uracil-DNA glycosylase treatment, a first 18-cycle PCR with universal primers M1SS and BC2_uni_R was performed on all cDNA. On the study's bioinformatics: Each sample was normalized by randomly selecting 1 million high-quality reads, each carrying a distinct molecular identifier. Instead of being binned into consensus sequences, reads with shared molecular identifiers were discarded. MiTCR, set to a Q25 quality threshold and the strictest error-elimination algorithm, was used for CDR3 identification, clonotype clustering and error correction. A nonparametric unseen species model with Euler transformation was used to estimate a lower bound on total TCR beta diversity. TCRdb reanalyzed the raw reads on its own, using fastp at Q25 for trimming and MiXCR for clone calling, and kept in-frame beta chains. Rows merge per CDR3 protein into single entries with the most common DNA and genes. TCRdb's processing, not the study's, gives the V and J calls here. Within this sample are roughly 1,800,000 distinct CDR3 sequences, with approximately 50% of them counted one time only. 2.1% of the sample goes to the ten largest clones.

Material for sequencing was blood. Recombination connected TRBV6-6 to TRBJ2-5; TRBD1 might be the D gene, on 6 matching bases. This TCR was sampled from a woman aged 40 to 49 in good health. The CDR3 in this case is CASSTNQGYQETQYF. The DNA reads as follows: TGTGCCAGCAGCACTAATCAGGGGTACCAAGAGACCCAGTACTTC.